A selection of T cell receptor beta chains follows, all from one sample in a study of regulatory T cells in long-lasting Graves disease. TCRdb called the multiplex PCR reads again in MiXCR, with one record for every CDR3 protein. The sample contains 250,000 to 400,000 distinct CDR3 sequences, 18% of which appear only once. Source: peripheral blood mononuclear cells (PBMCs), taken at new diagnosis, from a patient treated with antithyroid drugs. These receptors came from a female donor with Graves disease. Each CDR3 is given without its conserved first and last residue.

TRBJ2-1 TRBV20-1 SAPVAVNNNNEQF
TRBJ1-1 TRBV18 ASSRGGNAEAF
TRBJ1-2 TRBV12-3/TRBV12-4 ASLDRDYGYT
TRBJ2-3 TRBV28 ASRGDGTSGSSTDTQY
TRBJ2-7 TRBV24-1 ATSDSSIGYEQY
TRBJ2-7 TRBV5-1 ASSWGQGKSGEQY
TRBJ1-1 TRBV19 ASRLAGLNTEAF
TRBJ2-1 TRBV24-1 ATSDLTSGAYNEQF
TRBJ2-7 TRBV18 ASSPPMFSEQY
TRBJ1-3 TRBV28 ASSSPGQVTGNTIY
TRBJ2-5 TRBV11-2 ASSLSLGRTQETQY
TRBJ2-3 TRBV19 ASSMRRGRTSGRTADTQY
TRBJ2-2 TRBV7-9 ASSLAGGGQTGELF
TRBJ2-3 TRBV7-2 ASSYRGLAGSTDTQY
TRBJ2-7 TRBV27 ASSLSSIYEQY
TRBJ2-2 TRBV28 ASSRTQRTGAYTGELF
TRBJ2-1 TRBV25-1 ASRKELAGARGNEQF
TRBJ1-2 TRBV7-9 ASSLEAFGHGYT
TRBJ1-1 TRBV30 AWSVDLGTEAF
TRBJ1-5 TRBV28 ASSWGQGVQPQH
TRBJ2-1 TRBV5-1 ASSLSLSGSIDNEQF
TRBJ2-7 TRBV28 ASSPRFQRAQY
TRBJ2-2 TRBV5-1 ASSTLPTGELF
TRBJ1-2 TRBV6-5 ASSYLGQGALGYT
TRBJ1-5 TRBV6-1 ATTDRVNQPQH
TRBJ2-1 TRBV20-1 SAKEGAIPYNEQF
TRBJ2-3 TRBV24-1 ATSRRSTDTQY
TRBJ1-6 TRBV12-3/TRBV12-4 ASKTGLGSYNSPLH
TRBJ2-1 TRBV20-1 SAKPEGSGGIQF
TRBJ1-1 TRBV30 AWIYRVNTEAF
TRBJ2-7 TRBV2 ASHRVARPYEQY